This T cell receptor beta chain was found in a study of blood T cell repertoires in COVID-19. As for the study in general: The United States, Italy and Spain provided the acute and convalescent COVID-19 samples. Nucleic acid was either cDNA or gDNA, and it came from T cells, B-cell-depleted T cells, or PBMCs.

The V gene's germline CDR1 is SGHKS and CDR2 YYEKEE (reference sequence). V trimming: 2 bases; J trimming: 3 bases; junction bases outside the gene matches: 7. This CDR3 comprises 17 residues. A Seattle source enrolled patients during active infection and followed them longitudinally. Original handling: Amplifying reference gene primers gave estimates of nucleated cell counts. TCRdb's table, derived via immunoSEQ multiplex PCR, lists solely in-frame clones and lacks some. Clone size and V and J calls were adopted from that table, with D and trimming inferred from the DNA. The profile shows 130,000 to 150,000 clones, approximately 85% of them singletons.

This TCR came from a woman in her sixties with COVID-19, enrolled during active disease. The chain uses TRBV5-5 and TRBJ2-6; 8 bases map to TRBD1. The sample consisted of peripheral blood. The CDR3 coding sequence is TGTGCCAGCAGCTTAAAAAGACAGGGGTTTGGGGCCAACGTCCTGACTTTC. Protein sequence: CASSLKRQGFGANVLTF.